A single TCR beta chain is shown here with its context. The sample originates from a study of blood T cell repertoires in COVID-19. Trimming stripped 1 base from V and 0 bases from J, with 8 bases between. The V gene's germline CDR1 is SGHNT and CDR2 YYREEE (reference sequence). The CDR3 consists of 15 residues. TCRdb's copy holds only in-frame clones and misses some; the assay was immunoSEQ multiplex PCR. The table includes fewer than 100,000 clones, 91% detected once. This clonotype was sampled from a woman in her fifties or sixties in a cohort sampled during active COVID-19. The chain recombines TRBV5-4 with TRBJ2-1, with D uncertain. Source material: peripheral blood. In DNA form, the CDR3 reads TGTGCCAGCAGCTTGACGGGTGGCTCCTACAATGAGCAGTTCTTC. Translation: CASSLTGGSYNEQFF.